Presented here are 10 T cell receptor beta chains from one specimen sequenced in a study of regulatory T cells in long-lasting Graves disease. Described time point: persistent/refractory GD, antithyroid drugs over 5 years with positive TRAb. The authors made the TCR library using RNA they extracted from PBMCs. iRepertoire HTBI primers and Arm-PCR of CDR3 regions built TCR beta libraries. From the multiplex PCR reads, TCRdb called clonotypes with MiXCR, one entry per CDR3 protein. The top ten hold about 27% of the sample, which has roughly 360,000 distinct CDR3 sequences, roughly 20% seen once. Specimen: peripheral blood mononuclear cells (PBMCs), collected when the disease was refractory, from a patient treated with antithyroid drugs. The receptors derive from a woman aged 40-49 years with Graves disease.

This clonotype was seen a handful of times. The chain joins TRBV27 to TRBJ2-7; the match to TRBD1 covers 8 bases. V lost 6 bases, J lost 9 bases, and 10 bases stayed unmatched. Germline V lookup: CDR1 MNHEY, CDR2 SMNVEV (reference sequence). The CDR3 loop spans 13 amino acids. CDR3 loop: CASRVIQGAVQYF. Here the CDR3 DNA reads TGTGCCAGCAGGGTCATTCAGGGGGCCGTGCAGTACTTC.

The CDR3, as DNA: TGCAGTGCTAGATCCAGAATAGGACAGGGGCCGGAGACCCAGTACTTC. This encodes CSARSRIGQGPETQYF. The rearrangement uses TRBV20-1 and TRBJ2-5; 9 positions match TRBD1. Germline CDR1 reads DFQATT; CDR2 reads SNEGSKA (reference sequence). This CDR3 has 16 residues. J gave up 5 bases and V 2 bases, and 12 bases lay outside the gene matches.

This clonotype was recorded at least ten times. J is TRBJ1-1 and V is TRBV29-1; D not resolved. The V gene's germline CDR1 is SQVTM and CDR2 ANQGSEA. The CDR3 is made up of 15 amino acids. The V gene lost 6 bases and the J gene lost 1 base, with 18 bases spanning the gap. The CDR3 loop is CSVAWSIYPNTEAFF. CDR3 nucleotides: TGCAGCGTAGCCTGGTCCATTTATCCGAACACTGAAGCTTTCTTT.

Concerning this clonotype itself: A read error may be the cause here, since a much bigger clone is one base away. Because the CDR3 is missing its conserved closing phenylalanine or tryptophan, this is likely a read error. The chain couples TRBV2 to TRBJ1-5; D not certain. The CDR3 runs 14 residues. Looked up from germline, CDR1 is SNHLY and CDR2 is FYNNEI. The germline V and J ends were trimmed by 8 bases and 4 bases, with 15 bases remaining between them. CDR3 DNA: TGTGCCAGCGGACTTGAGGTGGGAAATCAGCCCCAGCATCTT. Its protein product is CASGLEVGNQPQHL.

This clonotype was counted many times. The CDR3 DNA is TGTGCCAGCAGCTTATTCCGGGACACCGGGGTCGGGGCCAACGTCCTGACTTTC. Protein sequence: CASSLFRDTGVGANVLTF. The rearrangement links TRBV11-2 to TRBJ2-6; D possibly corresponds to TRBD1 (6 bases). Trimming removed 2 bases at V and 4 bases at J, with 18 bases between. Germline V gene lookup returns CDR1 SGHAT and CDR2 FQNNGV. CDR3 length: 18 residues.

This clonotype showed up many times. V usage is TRBV19 and J usage is TRBJ2-5, with a tentative D call TRBD2 (7 bases). V was trimmed by 7 bases and J by 5 bases, leaving 23 bases between them. Germline assignment: CDR1 LNHDA and CDR2 SQIVND (reference sequence). This CDR3 comprises 16 residues. The CDR3 spells CASKRRWGLRGETQYF. DNA for the CDR3: TGTGCCAGTAAACGGCGGTGGGGGCTGCGGGGGGAGACCCAGTACTTC.

This clonotype was observed many times. This chain connects TRBV28 to TRBJ2-4; 8 bases map to TRBD1. Germline V lookup: CDR1 MDHEN, CDR2 SYDVKM. The ends lost 6 bases at V and 3 bases at J; junction bases unmatched: 4. The CDR3 is made up of 14 amino acids. The CDR3 DNA sequence: TGTGCCAGCAGCCCAGGGGGCCTCAAAAACATTCAGTACTTC. This sequence encodes CASSPGGLKNIQYF.

As concerns this clonotype: The limits of the CDR3 on the DNA are not certain, so only TCRdb's listed CDR3 is given. The V and J genes are TRBV11-2 and TRBJ2-3; the D segment call TRBD1 is taken from the table without a DNA check. The CDR3 has 15 amino acids, counting both end residues. CDR1 and CDR2 from the germline V gene are SGHAT and FQNNGV. This chain's CDR3 is CASSLVGQGARLTHF.

The chain recombines TRBV7-3 with TRBJ2-7; TRBD1 aligns across 7 bases. In germline, CDR1 is SGHTA, CDR2 FQGTGA. The CDR3 extends over 14 amino acids. V lost 6 bases and J lost 5; bases outside the gene matches: 10. The CDR3 here is CASSSTRGSNEQYF. CDR3 in DNA: TGTGCCAGCAGTTCAACCAGGGGGAGCAACGAGCAGTACTTC.

The chain joins TRBV6-1 to TRBJ1-5, with TRBD1 identical over 10 bases. The CDR3 has 17 residues. From germline, CDR1 is MNHNS and CDR2 SASEGT. Trimming took 6 bases from V and 5 from J; bases not matched to a gene: 13. The CDR3 loop is CASRRLGTGEFYQPQHF. The CDR3 DNA follows: TGTGCCAGCAGACGACTTGGGACAGGGGAATTCTATCAGCCCCAGCATTTT.